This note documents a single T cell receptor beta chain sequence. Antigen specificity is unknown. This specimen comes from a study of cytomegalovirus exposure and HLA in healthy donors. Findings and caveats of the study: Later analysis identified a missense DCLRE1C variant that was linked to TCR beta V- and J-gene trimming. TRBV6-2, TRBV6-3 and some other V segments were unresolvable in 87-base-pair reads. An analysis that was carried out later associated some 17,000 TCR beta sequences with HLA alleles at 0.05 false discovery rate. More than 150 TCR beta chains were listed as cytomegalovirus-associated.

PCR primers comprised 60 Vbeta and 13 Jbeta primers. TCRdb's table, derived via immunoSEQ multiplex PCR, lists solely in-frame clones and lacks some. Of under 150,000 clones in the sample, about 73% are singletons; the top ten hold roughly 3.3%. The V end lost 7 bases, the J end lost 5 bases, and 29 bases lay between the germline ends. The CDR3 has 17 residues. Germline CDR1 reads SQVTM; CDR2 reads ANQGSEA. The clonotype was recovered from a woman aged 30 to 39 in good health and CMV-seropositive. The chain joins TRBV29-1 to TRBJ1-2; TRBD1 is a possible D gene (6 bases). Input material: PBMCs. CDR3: CSAQTGPHARAYYGYTF. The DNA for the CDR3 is TGCAGCGCCCAGACAGGTCCACACGCAAGGGCCTATTATGGCTACACCTTC.